The 22 T cell receptor beta chains presented below share a single source sample, sequenced in a study of shared clonotypes between healthy human individuals. TCRdb's table, derived via immunoSEQ multiplex PCR, lists solely in-frame clones and lacks some. The table includes millions of clones, approximately 93% detected once. What was sequenced was naive CD4+ T cells from PBMCs. Documented subset: CD45RA+ positively selected. The receptors come from a man aged 18 to 35 in good health. Some clones in this sample may be carry-over from other donors' samples.

CDR3 sequence: CASGPVSYEQYF. The CDR3 coding sequence is TGTGCCAGCGGCCCAGTTTCCTACGAGCAGTACTTC. This rearrangement joins TRBV28 to TRBJ2-7, with unresolved D. The CDR3 is 12 residues long. Germline V gene sequence: CDR1 MDHEN, CDR2 SYDVKM. V shed 8 bases and J shed 1 base, with 9 bases lying between them.

The genes are TRBV6-1 and TRBJ2-3; D call uncertain. The CDR3 length is 17 residues. Trimming stripped 4 bases from V and 5 bases from J, with 22 bases between. Germline lookup yields CDR1 MNHNS and CDR2 SASEGT. The CDR3 nucleotides are TGTGCCAGCAGTGCCCAGCCTTTGCCCCCCACTATAGATACGCAGTATTTT. Translating it yields CASSAQPLPPTIDTQYF.

The gene calls are TRBV7-8 and TRBJ1-1; 7 nucleotides match TRBD1. Trimming removed 5 bases from V and 6 bases from J; junction bases left unmatched: 9. Germline V gene sequence: CDR1 SGHVS, CDR2 FQNEAQ. The CDR3 totals 14 residues. CDR3 coding DNA: TGTGCCAGCAGCCCGACGGGACAGCGCCCTGAAGCTTTCTTT. Translation: CASSPTGQRPEAFF. Drawing the rest from reference TRBV7-8 and TRBJ1-1, the complete variable domain is GAGVSQSPRYKVAKRGQDVALRCDPISGHVSLFWYQQALGQGPEFLTYFQNEAQLDKSGLPSDRFFAERPEGSVSTLKIQRTQQEDSAVYLCASSPTGQRPEAFFGQGTRLTVV.

This sequence joins TRBV27 and TRBJ1-1; maybe TRBD1 (6 bases). Trimming left V 5 bases short and J 1 base short, with 14 bases between. The CDR3 runs 15 residues. Germline V gene sequence: CDR1 MNHEY, CDR2 SMNVEV (reference sequence). CDR3 sequence (DNA): TGTGCCAGCAGTAGGGGGTTTGGATGGAACACTGAAGCTTTCTTT. Its protein product is CASSRGFGWNTEAFF.

V usage is TRBV15 and J usage is TRBJ2-6; perhaps TRBD1 as D (5 bases). The CDR3 has 17 residues. Germline V gene lookup returns CDR1 LNHNV and CDR2 YYDKDF (reference sequence). Trimming took off 0 bases at V and 2 bases at J, with 11 bases between the two ends. CDR3 sequence: CATSRDRVGAGANVLTF. For the CDR3, the DNA is TGTGCCACCAGCAGAGATAGGGTAGGGGCTGGGGCCAACGTCCTGACTTTC.

On this clone: The same CDR3 arises from other DNA sequences in this sample as well. V gene TRBV9 combines with J gene TRBJ1-4, with a weak D call TRBD1 (6 bases). Deletions cut 3 bases from V and 3 bases from J, with 9 bases between. The CDR3 runs 14 residues. Germline V gene lookup returns CDR1 SGDLS and CDR2 YYNGEE. CDR3: CASSATGSNEKLFF. The CDR3 nucleotides are TGTGCCAGCAGCGCCACAGGGTCTAATGAAAAACTGTTTTTT.

This clone was seen only once. Written as DNA, the CDR3 is TGTGCCAGCAGTAGGGACAGGGGCCGGTACCAAGAGACCCAGTACTTC. The encoded protein is CASSRDRGRYQETQYF. The V gene is TRBV14, the J gene TRBJ2-5, with 10 nucleotides matching TRBD1. The CDR3 extends over 16 amino acids. CDR1 is SGHDN and CDR2 is FVKESK in the germline V gene. With V trimmed by 6 bases and J by 0 bases, 7 bases remained unmatched.

This chain uses TRBV9 with TRBJ2-5, with D tentatively TRBD2 (6 bases). The CDR3 totals 13 residues. The germline CDR1 and CDR2 sequences are SGDLS and YYNGEE. The V and J ends lost 1 base and 5 bases respectively, with 9 bases between them. The CDR3 DNA is TGTGCCAGCAGCGTACTAGCGTCGGAGACCCAGTACTTC. Translation gives CASSVLASETQYF. Together with reference TRBV9 and TRBJ2-5, the CDR3 gives the full variable domain: DSGVTQTPKHLITATGQRVTLRCSPRSGDLSVYWYQQSLDQGLQFLIQYYNGEERAKGNILERFSAQQFPDLHSELNLSSLELGDSALYFCASSVLASETQYFGPGTRLLVL.

V usage is TRBV29-1 and J usage is TRBJ2-7; 10 nucleotides agree with TRBD1. With V trimmed by 6 bases and J by 3 bases, 5 bases remained unmatched. From germline, CDR1 is SQVTM and CDR2 ANQGSEA. CDR3 length equals 13 residues. CDR3 region: CSVEGTGVYEQYF. Written as DNA, the CDR3 is TGCAGCGTCGAGGGGACAGGGGTCTACGAGCAGTACTTC.

V and J are TRBV18 and TRBJ2-7; 11 positions agree with TRBD1. V trimming: 5 bases; J trimming: 4 bases; junction bases outside the gene matches: 4. This CDR3 has 14 amino acids. The V gene's germline CDR1 is KGHSH and CDR2 LQKENI. CDR3 DNA sequence: TGTGCCAGCTCAATGGGACAGGGGGAGTACGAGCAGTACTTC. Translation gives CASSMGQGEYEQYF.

V gene TRBV7-9 combines with J gene TRBJ2-3; TRBD2 matches 7 bases. V shed 1 base and J 4 bases; nucleotides not matched to a gene: 8. From germline, CDR1 is SEHNR and CDR2 FQNEAQ (reference sequence). The CDR3 runs 16 residues. CDR3: CASSLVRAGPADTQYF. The DNA for the CDR3 is TGTGCCAGCAGCTTAGTCCGAGCGGGACCCGCAGATACGCAGTATTTT.

V and J are TRBV5-4 and TRBJ2-1, with TRBD2 identical over 7 bases. The germline CDR1 and CDR2 sequences are SGHNT and YYREEE (reference sequence). The CDR3 is 17 amino acids. V lost 1 base to trimming and J lost 1 base; unmatched junction nucleotides: 8. This CDR3 reads CASSLHAGVSSYNEQFF. The CDR3 coding sequence is TGTGCCAGCAGCTTGCATGCGGGAGTTAGTTCCTACAATGAGCAGTTCTTC.

The chain couples TRBV19 to TRBJ1-2; 7 bases line up with TRBD1. Looked up from germline, CDR1 is LNHDA and CDR2 is SQIVND (reference sequence). This CDR3 has 17 amino acids. Trimming took 3 bases from V and 3 from J; bases not matched to a gene: 13. The DNA of the CDR3 is TGTGCCAGTAGTATCTACAGGGGACGCCCAGGGGACTATGGCTACACCTTC. Translation gives CASSIYRGRPGDYGYTF.

This clone was seen just once. The V gene is TRBV28, the J gene TRBJ2-5, with 9 bases fitting TRBD2. Per the germline V gene, CDR1 is MDHEN and CDR2 is SYDVKM. The junction had 7 bases not matched to a gene; V was cut back by 6 bases and J by 5 bases. The CDR3 contains 14 residues. The CDR3: CASRLAGLVETQYF. In DNA, the CDR3 is TGTGCCAGCAGGCTAGCGGGGCTCGTGGAGACCCAGTACTTC.

The J gene is TRBJ2-6, the V gene TRBV5-8, with a possible D match to TRBD2 (6 bases). The CDR3 contains 17 residues. In germline, CDR1 is SGHTS, CDR2 YDEGEE. The V and J ends lost 0 bases and 0 bases respectively, with 10 bases between them. Written as DNA, the CDR3 is TGTGCCAGCAGCTTGGCGGGCGGGACCTCTGGGGCCAACGTCCTGACTTTC. Translation gives CASSLAGGTSGANVLTF.

The CDR3 reads CASSVGVQLAVPYNEQFF. Here the CDR3 DNA reads TGTGCCAGCAGCGTAGGGGTACAACTAGCAGTCCCCTACAATGAGCAGTTCTTC. The V and J genes are TRBV9 and TRBJ2-1; D is perhaps TRBD2 (6 bases). The CDR3 spans 18 residues. In germline, CDR1 is SGDLS, CDR2 YYNGEE. Trimming pared 0 bases from V and 2 bases from J, leaving 18 bases between.

This chain links TRBV27 with TRBJ1-5; the D gene is possibly TRBD1 (5 bases). Trimming stripped 3 bases from V and 6 bases from J, with 15 bases between. The germline gives CDR1 MNHEY, CDR2 SMNVEV (reference sequence). CDR3 length: 15 residues. CDR3 sequence: CASSFGRGDVQPQHF. CDR3 nucleotide sequence: TGTGCCAGCAGTTTCGGTCGGGGCGACGTTCAGCCCCAGCATTTT.

This rearrangement joins TRBV28 to TRBJ2-7; tentatively, D is TRBD1 or TRBD2 (6 bases each). The germline CDR1 and CDR2 sequences are MDHEN and SYDVKM. V lost 5 bases and J 2 bases, leaving 22 bases between the germline ends. The CDR3 is 17 residues long. The CDR3 region is CASSSFGGRVHTYEQYF. The CDR3 coding sequence is TGTGCCAGCAGTAGTTTCGGGGGCAGGGTCCATACCTACGAGCAGTACTTC.

This CDR3 is CASRYGRLGQGYQPQHF. DNA of the CDR3: TGTGCCAGCCGATATGGCCGATTGGGACAGGGATATCAGCCCCAGCATTTT. The V call is TRBV28, the J call TRBJ1-5, with 9 nucleotides matching TRBD1. Germline CDR1 reads MDHEN; CDR2 reads SYDVKM. The V segment lost 8 bases and the J segment 5 bases; nucleotides outside the gene matches: 16. The length of the CDR3 is 17 residues.

As to this clone: Other DNA sequences within the sample encode an identical CDR3. The V gene is TRBV7-3, the J gene TRBJ2-3, with 7 nucleotides matching TRBD2. The CDR3 extends over 14 amino acids. Germline CDR1 SGHTA, CDR2 FQGTGA. Trimming at V came to 5 bases and at J to 2 bases, leaving 4 bases not matched to a gene. Here the CDR3 DNA reads TGTGCCAGCAGCCCTAGCGGACCCACAGATACGCAGTATTTT. It translates to CASSPSGPTDTQYF.

The chain joins TRBV6-5 to TRBJ2-4; D may correspond to TRBD1 or TRBD2 (5 bases each). CDR3 size: 15 residues. V was trimmed by 7 bases and J by 0 bases, leaving 13 bases between them. CDR1 MNHEY and CDR2 SVGAGI come from the germline V gene. In DNA form, the CDR3 reads TGTGCCAGCACCCAACCCGGGACAGCCAAAAACATTCAGTACTTC. Its translation is CASTQPGTAKNIQYF.

This chain joins TRBV6-1 and TRBJ2-1, with D perhaps given as TRBD1 or TRBD2 (5 bases each). Germline V gene lookup returns CDR1 MNHNS and CDR2 SASEGT. Deletions cut 4 bases from V and 4 bases from J, with 17 bases between. The CDR3 sequence is 16 residues long. The CDR3 coding sequence is TGTGCCAGCAGTGTAACGACAGCGGTTCTATACAATGAGCAGTTCTTC. Translation: CASSVTTAVLYNEQFF.